This T cell receptor (beta chain) derives from a study of response to subunit inactivated influenza vaccine. Points from the study as a whole: Few additional T cells are recruited per seasonal influenza vaccination, authors suggested.

Turning to this clonotype: Its antigen is unknown.

TCRdb reprocessed the RT-PCR reads with MiXCR, giving one entry per CDR3 protein. The sample has fewer than 800,000 distinct CDR3 sequences, 15% to 19% seen once; the top ten hold approximately 10%. The CDR3 spans 12 residues. The V and J ends lost 6 bases and 5 bases respectively, with 7 bases between them. CDR1 and CDR2 (germline): MNHEY, SMNVEV (reference sequence). The V call is TRBV27, the J call TRBJ1-4; the D is unclear. The sample was PBMCs from blood, taken approximately 12 days after vaccination. The source of this sequence is a man in his fifties who received an inactivated influenza vaccine. CDR3 sequence reads: CASRYRNEKLFF. The CDR3 bases are TGTGCCAGCAGATACAGAAATGAAAAACTGTTTTTT.